This T cell receptor beta chain was recovered during a study of blood T cell repertoires in COVID-19. Study overall: Italy, Spain and the United States were the sources of the convalescent and acute COVID-19 samples.

Original methodology: Scientists estimated how many nucleated cells there were by amplifying reference gene primers. The data were produced by immunoSEQ multiplex PCR, yet TCRdb's version contains in-frame clones alone and is incomplete. That table gives V, J and clone size, and the DNA gave D and trimming. The sample holds about 380,000 clones, 80% to 90% seen once. Germline assignment: CDR1 WNHNN and CDR2 SYGVQD (reference sequence). The CDR3 spans 17 residues. With V trimmed by 0 bases and J by 4 bases, 4 bases remained unmatched. The chain recombines TRBV10-1 with TRBJ2-3; 13 bases agree with TRBD2. Sequencing was performed on peripheral blood. The TCR comes from a man aged 40-49 years with acute or convalescent COVID-19. This CDR3 is CASSESRTSGSADTQYF. The CDR3 nucleotides read TGCGCCAGCAGTGAGTCGAGGACTAGCGGGAGCGCAGATACGCAGTATTTT.